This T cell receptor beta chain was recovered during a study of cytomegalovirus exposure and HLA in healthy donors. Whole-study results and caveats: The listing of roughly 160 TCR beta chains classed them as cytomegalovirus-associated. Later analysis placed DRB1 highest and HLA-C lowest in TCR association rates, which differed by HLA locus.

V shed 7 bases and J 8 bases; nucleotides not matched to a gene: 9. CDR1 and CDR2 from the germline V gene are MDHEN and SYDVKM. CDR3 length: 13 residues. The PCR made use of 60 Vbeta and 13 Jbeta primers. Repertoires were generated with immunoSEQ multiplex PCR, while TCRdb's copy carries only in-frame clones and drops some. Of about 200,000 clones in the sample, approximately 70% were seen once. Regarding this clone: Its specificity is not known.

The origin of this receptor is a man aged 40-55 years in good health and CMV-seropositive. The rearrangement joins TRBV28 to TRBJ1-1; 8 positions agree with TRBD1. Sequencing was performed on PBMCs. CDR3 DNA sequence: TGTGCCAGCACCTCCTGGACAGGGTCAGAAGCTTTCTTT. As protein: CASTSWTGSEAFF.